This T cell receptor (beta chain) emerged from a study of patients and donors after allogeneic stem cell transplantation. J gave up 2 bases and V 0 bases, and 3 bases lay outside the gene matches. CDR1 and CDR2 (germline): SGHKS, YYEKEE (reference sequence). This CDR3 contains 17 residues. From the RT-PCR reads, TCRdb called clonotypes with MiXCR, one entry per CDR3 protein. The table includes approximately 140,000 distinct CDR3 sequences, over 35% detected once. The sample holds a few counts of this clonotype. The sequenced sample consisted of blood, either unsorted or a sorted T cell fraction (not recorded which). The genes are TRBV5-5 and TRBJ1-6, with 9 bases identical to TRBD1. The source of this sequence is a human donor who was either an allogeneic HSCT recipient or a stem cell or donor lymphocyte infusion donor (not recorded which). It is not recorded whose cells these are; they may come from a transplant donor. The CDR3: CASSLEQGAPYNSPLHF. CDR3 sequence (DNA): TGTGCCAGCAGCTTGGAACAGGGGGCTCCCTATAATTCACCCCTCCACTTT.